This TCR beta chain derives from a study of identical twins. Study-wide points: Carriage of fewer insertions was seen in abundant cord blood beta clonotypes, whereas memory repertoires showed none.

Looked up from germline, CDR1 is LGHDT and CDR2 is YNNKEL (reference sequence). The V end lost 4 bases, the J end lost 3 bases, and 13 bases lay between the germline ends. The CDR3 is 14 amino acids. TCRdb used MiXCR to reprocess the 5' RACE reads, holding one entry per CDR3 protein. Among 650,000 to 750,000 distinct CDR3 sequences, about 20% were seen once, and the ten largest hold 4.3%. About this clonotype itself: Antigen unknown.

These sequences were also reported in another study, on T cells expressing NK-cell markers. That paper notes: An anti-gamma-delta TCR antibody was added in several experiments. It restricted sorting to alpha-beta TCR-expressing T cells. Whether expanded NKG2C+ T cell clones recognized HCMV stayed uncertain.

The chain uses TRBV3-1 and TRBJ2-7; D ambiguous. This receptor was identified in a woman aged 18-29 years in good health. The sequenced material came from PBMCs. DNA of the CDR3: TGTGCCAGCAGCCGGCCAGGTGGCTTCTACGAGCAGTACTTC. This encodes CASSRPGGFYEQYF.